This T cell receptor (beta chain) is from a study of cytomegalovirus exposure and HLA in healthy donors. The primer mix had 60 Vbeta and 13 Jbeta primers. Sequenced by immunoSEQ multiplex PCR; TCRdb stores in-frame clones only, minus some. This table holds some 210,000 clones, about 85% found once. Trimming took 2 bases from V and 1 from J; bases not matched to a gene: 2. CDR3 size: 15 residues. Germline V gene sequence: CDR1 KGHSH, CDR2 LQKENI. The receptor comes from a woman aged 45 to 65 in good health and CMV-seropositive. V gene TRBV18 combines with J gene TRBJ1-5, with 7 positions matching TRBD1. Sequencing used PBMCs. The CDR3 is CASSPETGSNQPQHF. CDR3 nucleotides: TGTGCCAGCTCACCAGAGACAGGGAGCAATCAGCCCCAGCATTTT.